Listed here are 29 T cell receptor beta chains from one sample, sequenced in a study of T cells in Graves' hyperthyroidism and ophthalmopathy (dated by TCRdb to between 2018 and 2020). Library prep was done by multiplex PCR. Sequencing used an Illumina HiSeq 2000. TCR beta CDR3 regions were amplified from RNA transcripts. A first-round RT-PCR of the TCR CDR3 used the HTBI primer set with the Qiagen OneStep RT-PCR kit. Through fastp at Q25 and MiXCR, TCRdb rebuilt clones from the public reads, retaining in-frame beta chains. CDR3 protein duplicates are merged, each entry listing the most common genes and DNA. Counted in this sample were 300,000 to 500,000 distinct CDR3 sequences; around an eighth of them appeared once. The ten largest clones represent 25% to 30% of the sample. Sample: blood. These receptors all come from a man aged 50-60 years with Graves' ophthalmopathy.

In this sample, this clonotype turned up many times. V is TRBV28 and J is TRBJ2-7; no clear D gene. Trimming took off 6 bases at V and 9 bases at J, with 15 bases between the two ends. CDR1 and CDR2 (germline): MDHEN, SYDVKM. This CDR3 has 12 amino acids. The CDR3 nucleotides read TGTGCCAGCAGCCCCCCGCGAGGCCGGCAGTACTTC. This sequence encodes CASSPPRGRQYF.

This chain links TRBV12-3 or TRBV12-4 with TRBJ2-3; the D gene is possibly TRBD2 (6 bases). The CDR3 sequence is 13 residues long. Trimming cost V 3 bases and J 6 bases, with 10 bases left between them. CDR3 in DNA: TGTGCCAGCAGTTTCGGGAGTATCGATACGCAGTATTTT. Protein sequence: CASSFGSIDTQYF.

This clonotype was detected a few times. This chain connects TRBV18 to TRBJ2-7; D remains unclear. The CDR3 is made up of 15 amino acids. The germline V and J ends were trimmed by 0 bases and 1 base, with 10 bases remaining between them. Per the germline V gene, CDR1 is KGHSH and CDR2 is LQKENI. CDR3 DNA: TGTGCCAGCTCACCACCAATCTCGCAGTCCTACGAGCAGTACTTC. Protein: CASSPPISQSYEQYF.

This clonotype was seen a few times. The rearrangement joins TRBV27 to TRBJ2-1; D remains unclear. Trimming removed 7 bases from V and 5 bases from J, with 18 bases in between. Germline V gene data show CDR1 as MNHEY and CDR2 as SMNVEV (reference sequence). CDR3 length equals 15 residues. The CDR3 loop reads CASNSYQRIDNEQFF. As DNA, the CDR3 is TGTGCCAGCAATTCCTATCAACGGATAGACAATGAGCAGTTCTTC.

This clonotype was observed many times. V and J are TRBV5-8 and TRBJ2-5, with TRBD2 matching over 8 bases. The CDR3 is 16 amino acids. V lost 4 bases, J lost 2 bases, and 10 bases stayed unmatched. Germline lookup yields CDR1 SGHTS and CDR2 YDEGEE. The CDR3 loop is CASSAMSGSGQETQYF. CDR3 DNA: TGTGCCAGCAGCGCCATGAGCGGGAGCGGACAAGAGACCCAGTACTTC. Drawing the rest from reference TRBV5-8 and TRBJ2-5, the complete variable domain is EAGVTQSPTHLIKTRGQQATLRCSPISGHTSVYWYQQALGLGLQFLLWYDEGEERNRGNFPPRFSGRQFPNYSSELNVNALELEDSALYLCASSAMSGSGQETQYFGPGTRLLVL.

This chain joins TRBV6-1 and TRBJ2-5, with D possibly TRBD1 on 6 matching bases. CDR1 and CDR2 (germline): MNHNS, SASEGT. CDR3 length: 13 amino acids. V was pared by 0 bases and J by 5 bases, with 7 bases between. The CDR3 is CASSEARGETQYF. In DNA form, the CDR3 reads TGTGCCAGCAGTGAAGCCAGGGGCGAGACCCAGTACTTC.

This clonotype was seen many times. This chain links TRBV12-3 or TRBV12-4 with TRBJ2-7, with D perhaps matching TRBD1 or TRBD2 (6 bases each). V dropped 1 base and J dropped 4 bases, with 11 bases sitting between them. The length of the CDR3 is 14 residues. The CDR3 spells CASSLETGAYEQYF. The CDR3 DNA follows: TGTGCCAGCAGTTTAGAAACGGGGGCATACGAGCAGTACTTC.

The table lists this clonotype with many counts. The chain joins TRBV30 to TRBJ2-7, with 9 nucleotides matching TRBD1. Germline V gene data show CDR1 as GTSNPN and CDR2 as SVGIG (reference sequence). J lost 6 bases, V lost 4 bases, and 7 bases had no gene match. The CDR3 has 13 amino acids. The CDR3: CAWKGQGFSEQYF. As DNA, the CDR3 is TGTGCCTGGAAGGGACAGGGTTTTTCCGAGCAGTACTTC.

This clonotype has ten or more counts. J is TRBJ2-7 and V is TRBV9, with 8 bases lining up with TRBD1. V shed 3 bases and J 3 bases; nucleotides not matched to a gene: 5. Germline CDR1 reads SGDLS; CDR2 reads YYNGEE. The CDR3 runs to 14 residues. The CDR3 DNA reads TGTGCCAGCAGCGGCAGGGGGCACGTCTACGAGCAGTACTTC. Translated, it gives CASSGRGHVYEQYF.

This clonotype has just one count. The chain links TRBV6-5 to TRBJ2-7; D not resolved. Germline values: CDR1 MNHEY, CDR2 SVGAGI. Trimming took 0 bases from V and 0 from J, leaving 6 bases between them. The CDR3 is made up of 14 amino acids. Here the CDR3 DNA reads TGTGCCAGCAGTTACTCTATAGGCTCCTACGAGCAGTACTTC. Protein: CASSYSIGSYEQYF.

The table lists this clonotype with many counts. The rearrangement uses TRBV2 and TRBJ2-7, with D perhaps assigned TRBD1 or TRBD2 (5 bases each). There are 15 residues in the CDR3. Germline V CDR1 and CDR2: SNHLY, FYNNEI. Trimming cost V 4 bases and J 2 bases, with 15 bases left between them. The CDR3 sequence is CASSVGAGLTYEQYF. CDR3 coding DNA: TGTGCCAGCAGTGTCGGGGCCGGTCTTACCTACGAGCAGTACTTC.

This rearrangement joins TRBV20-1 to TRBJ2-5; TRBD2 agrees at 8 bases. The CDR3 is 15 residues long. The ends lost 3 bases at V and 4 bases at J; junction bases unmatched: 10. Germline V gene data show CDR1 as DFQATT and CDR2 as SNEGSKA (reference sequence). CDR3 bases: TGCAGTGCTAGGGGGTTTAGCGGGATGTCAGAGACCCAGTACTTC. This translates into CSARGFSGMSETQYF.

This clonotype turned up a few times. This sequence joins TRBV10-3 and TRBJ2-3; the match to TRBD2 covers 14 bases. Germline V gene sequence: CDR1 ENHRY, CDR2 SYGVKD. Trimming cost V 10 bases and J 4 bases; bases outside gene matches: 10. This CDR3 is 16 amino acids long. The CDR3 sequence: CATRSGTSGSADTQYF. The CDR3 region has the DNA TGTGCCACCCGGAGTGGGACTAGCGGGAGCGCAGATACGCAGTATTTT.

The chain is built from TRBV4-1 and TRBJ1-6; perhaps TRBD1 as D (6 bases). CDR1 and CDR2 (germline): MGHRA, YSYEKL. This CDR3 region has 14 residues. Trimming removed 4 bases at V and 10 bases at J, with 14 bases between. DNA for the CDR3: TGCGCCAGCAGCCCGGTCGGGGGGCGGTCACCCCTCCACTTT. Translated: CASSPVGGRSPLHF.

This clonotype appeared a few times. The gene calls are TRBV7-3 and TRBJ1-3; 10 bases fit TRBD1. The CDR3 is made up of 16 amino acids. Unmatched junction bases numbered 7, after V lost 5 bases and J lost 3 bases. The germline gives CDR1 SGHTA, CDR2 FQGTGA. CDR3 DNA: TGTGCCAGCAGCGCGACCGGGACAGGGGTTGGAAACACCATATATTTT. It yields the protein CASSATGTGVGNTIYF.

This clonotype was picked up many times. This chain links TRBV27 with TRBJ2-7; D gene uncertain. The CDR3 is 11 amino acids. Deletions cut 2 bases from V and 6 bases from J, with 5 bases between. Germline loops: CDR1 MNHEY, CDR2 SMNVEV (reference sequence). CDR3 region: CASSLRREQYF. The CDR3 DNA is TGTGCCAGCAGTTTACGTCGCGAGCAGTACTTC.

V and J are TRBV12-3 or TRBV12-4 and TRBJ1-4, with TRBD1 identical over 7 bases. The CDR3 length is 14 residues. V was clipped by 6 bases and J by 7 bases; unmatched bases: 8. The CDR3 DNA is TGTGCCAGCAGACTACAGGGGAGGAGTGAAAAACTGTTTTTT. Translating it yields CASRLQGRSEKLFF.

This clonotype was counted ten times or more. The genes are TRBV30 and TRBJ1-2, with D possibly TRBD1 on 5 matching bases. Trimming removed 2 bases from V and 8 bases from J, with 15 bases in between. CDR3 size: 13 residues. Germline CDR1 is GTSNPN and CDR2 is SVGIG (reference sequence). This chain's CDR3 is CAWSPPGARGYTF. In nucleotides, the CDR3 is TGTGCCTGGAGTCCCCCCGGGGCGCGCGGCTACACCTTC. Combining the CDR3 with reference TRBV30 and TRBJ1-2 gives the whole variable domain SQTIHQWPATLVQPVGSPLSLECTVEGTSNPNLYWYRQAAGRGLQLLFYSVGIGQISSEVPQNLSASRPQDRQFILSSKKLLLSDSGFYLCAWSPPGARGYTFGSGTRLTVV.

The V gene is TRBV19, the J gene TRBJ1-5; tentative D call: TRBD1 (5 bases). Trimming stripped 2 bases from V and 3 bases from J, with 11 bases between. CDR1 and CDR2 from the germline V gene are LNHDA and SQIVND (reference sequence). The CDR3 has 15 amino acids. CDR3 residues: CASSIRGLNNQPQHF. For the CDR3, the DNA is TGTGCCAGTAGTATAAGGGGACTGAACAATCAGCCCCAGCATTTT.

The chain recombines TRBV4-1 with TRBJ2-1, with D perhaps given as TRBD1 or TRBD2 (5 bases each). Trimming shortened V by 6 bases and J by 8 bases, and 23 bases separated the two germline ends. Looked up from germline, CDR1 is MGHRA and CDR2 is YSYEKL. The CDR3 extends over 16 amino acids. The CDR3 nucleotides read TGCGCCAGCAGACCGATAGGTAGCGCCAGGGCGGATGAGCAGTTCTTC. This gives the protein CASRPIGSARADEQFF.

This clonotype has at least ten counts. This chain joins TRBV20-1 and TRBJ2-2; 7 bases line up with TRBD1. The CDR3 is 13 amino acids. Germline assignment: CDR1 DFQATT and CDR2 SNEGSKA (reference sequence). Losses at the gene ends were 6 bases for V and 5 bases for J; bases not matched to a gene: 6. Here the CDR3 reads CSATTGLTGELFF. The DNA of the CDR3 is TGCAGTGCCACGACAGGGCTGACCGGGGAGCTGTTTTTT.

This clonotype showed up many times. CDR3 in amino acids: CASSSNTLNTEAFF. The CDR3 nucleotides read TGCGCCAGCAGCTCAAACACGCTGAACACTGAAGCTTTCTTT. This chain links TRBV5-1 with TRBJ1-1, with D hard to call. The CDR3 sequence is 14 residues long. The V end lost 3 bases, the J end lost 0 bases, and 9 bases lay between the germline ends. CDR1 and CDR2 (germline): SGHRS, YFSETQ.

This clonotype was counted ten times or more. The chain carries TRBV6-1 and TRBJ2-2; 11 nucleotides line up with TRBD2. Unmatched junction bases numbered 10, after V lost 5 bases and J lost 5 bases. The CDR3 has 17 amino acids. Germline V gene lookup returns CDR1 MNHNS and CDR2 SASEGT. The CDR3 protein is CASSILLAGGLTGELFF. The CDR3 region has the DNA TGTGCCAGCAGTATATTATTAGCGGGAGGGTTGACCGGGGAGCTGTTTTTT.

This clonotype was found many times. Sequence at one end of the junction differs from germline and may be a read error. The chain couples TRBV11-2 to TRBJ2-3; D is unresolved. This CDR3 contains 16 residues. Germline V lookup: CDR1 SGHAT, CDR2 FQNNGV. The CDR3 here is CASSLEVVGPTDTQYF. The CDR3 DNA follows: TGTGCCAGCAGCCTAGAAGTGGTGGGCCCCACAGATACGCAGTATTTT.

The rearrangement links TRBV27 to TRBJ2-1; 10 bases are shared with TRBD1. V lost 2 bases to trimming and J lost 5 bases; unmatched junction nucleotides: 21. The CDR3 extends over 21 amino acids. The germline V gene encodes CDR1 MNHEY and CDR2 SMNVEV (reference sequence). The CDR3 DNA sequence: TGTGCCAGCAGTTTAGGGACAGGGGTCCCCGGTGGGGCTAGCGGTAACAATGAGCAGTTCTTC. Translation gives CASSLGTGVPGGASGNNEQFF.

This clonotype was counted ten times or more. J is TRBJ2-7 and V is TRBV11-2; D call uncertain. Germline-derived CDR1 and CDR2 are SGHAT and FQNNGV. This CDR3 spans 14 amino acids. Trimming left V 1 base short and J 1 base short, with 8 bases between. For the CDR3, the DNA is TGTGCCAGCAGCTTAGGCAGGCCTTCCTACGAGCAGTACTTC. It specifies CASSLGRPSYEQYF.

This clonotype was counted only a few times. The chain couples TRBV25-1 to TRBJ2-1; D may correspond to TRBD1 or TRBD2 (5 bases each). Per germline, CDR1 MGHDK and CDR2 SYGVNS. The CDR3 contains 11 residues. The CDR3 region is CAGGQYNEQFF. Here the CDR3 DNA reads TGTGCTGGGGGTCAGTACAATGAGCAGTTCTTC.

This clonotype occurred a few times. The chain uses TRBV6-9 and TRBJ1-2; unclear D gene. Deletions cut 2 bases from V and 0 bases from J, with 7 bases between. Looked up from germline, CDR1 is MNHGY and CDR2 is SVAAGI. The length of the CDR3 is 14 residues. The CDR3 protein is CASSYAGANYGYTF. In nucleotides, the CDR3 is TGTGCCAGCAGTTATGCCGGGGCTAACTATGGCTACACCTTC.

This clonotype showed up just once. A single base separates this from a much larger clone, so it may be a read error. The chain recombines TRBV28 with TRBJ2-3; D gene unclear. In germline, CDR1 is MDHEN, CDR2 SYDVKM. V lost 3 bases, J lost 4 bases, and 5 bases lay in between. The CDR3 totals 12 residues. CDR3 sequence reads: CASSLNADTQYF. The CDR3 bases are TGTGCCAGCAGTTTGAACGCAGATACGCAGTATTTT.